This T cell receptor beta chain was recorded in a study of blood T cell repertoires in COVID-19. Looking at the study overall: In each case, the material was cDNA or gDNA derived from T cells, B-cell-depleted T cells, or PBMCs.

Measured with immunoSEQ multiplex PCR; TCRdb has only the in-frame clones, and not every one. The data hold roughly 430,000 clones, with roughly 88% observed a single time. Trimming cost V 8 bases and J 3 bases; bases outside gene matches: 7. Germline CDR1 SGDLS, CDR2 YYNGEE. The CDR3 has 14 amino acids. Residents of about two dozen US areas, aged about 18 to 95 years, made up the participants. The sample consisted of PBMCs or T cells enriched from blood (not recorded which). The receptor comes from a woman aged 40 to 50 with acute COVID-19. This chain connects TRBV9 to TRBJ1-1; 10 bases map to TRBD1. CDR3 DNA: TGTGCCAGAGGACAGGGGGATCGGGACACTGAAGCTTTCTTT. Its translation is CARGQGDRDTEAFF.